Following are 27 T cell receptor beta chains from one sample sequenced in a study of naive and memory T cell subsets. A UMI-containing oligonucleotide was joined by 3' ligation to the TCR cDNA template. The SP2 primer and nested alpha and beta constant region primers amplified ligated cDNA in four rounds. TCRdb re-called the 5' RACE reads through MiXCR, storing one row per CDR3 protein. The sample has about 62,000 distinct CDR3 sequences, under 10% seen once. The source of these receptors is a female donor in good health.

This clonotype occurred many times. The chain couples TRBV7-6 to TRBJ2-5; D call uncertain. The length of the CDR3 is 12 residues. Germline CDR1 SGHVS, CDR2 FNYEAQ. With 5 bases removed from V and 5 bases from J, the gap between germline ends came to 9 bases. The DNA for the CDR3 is TGTGCCAGCAGCCCAGGCAGCGAGACCCAGTACTTC. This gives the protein CASSPGSETQYF. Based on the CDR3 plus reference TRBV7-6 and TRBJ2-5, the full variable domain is GAGVSQSPRYKVTKRGQDVALRCDPISGHVSLYWYRQALGQGPEFLTYFNYEAQQDKSGLPNDRFSAERPEGSISTLTIQRTEQRDSAMYRCASSPGSETQYFGPGTRLLVL.

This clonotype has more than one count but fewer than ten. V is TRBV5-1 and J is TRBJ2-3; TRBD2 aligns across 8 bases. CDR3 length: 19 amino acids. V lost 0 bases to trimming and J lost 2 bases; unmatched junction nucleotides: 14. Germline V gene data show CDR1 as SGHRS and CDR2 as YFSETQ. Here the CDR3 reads CASSLGPSGGSRSTDTQYF. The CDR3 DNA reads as TGCGCCAGCAGCTTGGGGCCAAGCGGGGGCTCCCGCTCCACAGATACGCAGTATTTT.

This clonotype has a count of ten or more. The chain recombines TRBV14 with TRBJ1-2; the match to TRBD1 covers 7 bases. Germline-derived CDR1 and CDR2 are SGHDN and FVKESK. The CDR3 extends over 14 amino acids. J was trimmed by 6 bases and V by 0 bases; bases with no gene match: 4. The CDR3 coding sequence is TGTGCCAGCAGCCAAGATCAGGGGGTGGATGGCTACACCTTC. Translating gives CASSQDQGVDGYTF.

In DNA, the CDR3 is TGTGCCAGCAGCCGCCGGGGCAGGGGAGTTTCTGGGGCCAACGTCCTGACTTTC. Residues: CASSRRGRGVSGANVLTF. The chain links TRBV6-5 to TRBJ2-6; possible D gene TRBD1, 6 bases. This CDR3 spans 18 amino acids. Germline loops: CDR1 MNHEY, CDR2 SVGAGI. The V and J ends lost 6 bases and 1 base respectively, with 19 bases between them.

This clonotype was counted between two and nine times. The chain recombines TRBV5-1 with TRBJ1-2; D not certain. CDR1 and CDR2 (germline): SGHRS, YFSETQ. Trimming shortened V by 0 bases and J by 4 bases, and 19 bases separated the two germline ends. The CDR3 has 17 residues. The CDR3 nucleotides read TGCGCCAGCAGCTTGGTGTCCCCCAGGTCCCTGGGCTATGGCTACACCTTC. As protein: CASSLVSPRSLGYGYTF.

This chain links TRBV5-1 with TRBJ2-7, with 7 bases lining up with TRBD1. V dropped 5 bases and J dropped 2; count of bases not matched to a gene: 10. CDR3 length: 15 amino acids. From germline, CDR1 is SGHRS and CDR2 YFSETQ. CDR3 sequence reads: CASRNGTAGTYEQYF. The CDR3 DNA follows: TGCGCCAGCAGGAACGGGACAGCTGGGACCTACGAGCAGTACTTC.

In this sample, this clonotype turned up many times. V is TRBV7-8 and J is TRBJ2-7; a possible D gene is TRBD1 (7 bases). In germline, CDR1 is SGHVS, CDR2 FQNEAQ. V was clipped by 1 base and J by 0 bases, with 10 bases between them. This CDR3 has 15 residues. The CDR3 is CASSLDRGGSYEQYF. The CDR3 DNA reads TGTGCCAGCAGCTTAGACAGGGGAGGCTCCTACGAGCAGTACTTC.

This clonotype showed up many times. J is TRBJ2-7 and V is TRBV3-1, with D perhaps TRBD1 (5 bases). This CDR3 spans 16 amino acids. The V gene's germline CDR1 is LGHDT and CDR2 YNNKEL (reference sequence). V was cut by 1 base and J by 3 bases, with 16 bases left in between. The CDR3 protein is CASSQGWGPILYEQYF. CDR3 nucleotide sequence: TGTGCCAGCAGCCAAGGCTGGGGCCCAATCCTCTACGAGCAGTACTTC.

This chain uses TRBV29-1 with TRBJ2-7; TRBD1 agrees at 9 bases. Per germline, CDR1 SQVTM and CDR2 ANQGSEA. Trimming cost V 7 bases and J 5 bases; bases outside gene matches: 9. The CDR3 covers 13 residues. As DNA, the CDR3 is TGCAGCGGGGGGACAGGGACGGGTAACGAGCAGTACTTC. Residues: CSGGTGTGNEQYF.

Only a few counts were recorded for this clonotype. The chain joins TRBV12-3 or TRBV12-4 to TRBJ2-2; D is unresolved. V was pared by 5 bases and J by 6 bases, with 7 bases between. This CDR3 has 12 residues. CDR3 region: CASSPAPGELFF. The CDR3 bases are TGTGCCAGCAGTCCTGCGCCCGGGGAGCTGTTTTTT.

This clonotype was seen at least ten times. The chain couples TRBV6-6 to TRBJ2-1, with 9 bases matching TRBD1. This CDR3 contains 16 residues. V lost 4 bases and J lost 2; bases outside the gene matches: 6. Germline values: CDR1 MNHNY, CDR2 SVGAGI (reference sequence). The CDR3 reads CASSSTGTGTYNEQFF. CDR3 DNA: TGTGCCAGCAGTTCTACCGGGACAGGGACCTACAATGAGCAGTTCTTC.

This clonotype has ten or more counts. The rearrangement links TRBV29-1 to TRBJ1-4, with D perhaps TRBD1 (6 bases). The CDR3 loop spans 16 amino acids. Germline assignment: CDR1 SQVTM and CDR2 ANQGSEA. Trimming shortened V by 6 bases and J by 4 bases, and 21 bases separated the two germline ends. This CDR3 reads CSVKTDSDFFNEKLFF. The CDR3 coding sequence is TGCAGCGTCAAAACGGACAGCGACTTTTTTAATGAAAAACTGTTTTTT. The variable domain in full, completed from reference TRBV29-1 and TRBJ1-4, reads SAVISQKPSRDICQRGTSLTIQCQVDSQVTMMFWYRQQPGQSLTLIATANQGSEATYESGFVIDKFPISRPNLTFSTLTVSNMSPEDSSIYLCSVKTDSDFFNEKLFFGSGTQLSVL.

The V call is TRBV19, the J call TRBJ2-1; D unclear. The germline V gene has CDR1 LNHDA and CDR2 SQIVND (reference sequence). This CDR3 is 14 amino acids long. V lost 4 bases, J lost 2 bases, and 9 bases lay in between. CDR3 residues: CASSSGETYNEQFF. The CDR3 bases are TGTGCCAGTAGTAGCGGAGAAACCTACAATGAGCAGTTCTTC.

CDR3 in amino acids: CASSTPTAGDSNQPQHF. The CDR3 nucleotides read TGCGCCAGCAGCACCCCGACAGCCGGTGATAGCAATCAGCCCCAGCATTTT. V usage is TRBV4-1 and J usage is TRBJ1-5; tentatively, D is TRBD1 (5 bases). Trimming stripped 5 bases from V and 0 bases from J, with 17 bases between. The CDR3 loop spans 17 amino acids. Germline loops: CDR1 MGHRA, CDR2 YSYEKL.

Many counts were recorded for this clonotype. The CDR3 DNA is TGTGCCAGCAGCCAAGTTTCGGTCGCATACAATGAGCAGTTCTTC. Translated, it gives CASSQVSVAYNEQFF. The rearrangement uses TRBV3-1 and TRBJ2-1; the D is unclear. V lost 1 base and J 4 bases, leaving 11 bases between the germline ends. The CDR3 has 15 residues. Per germline, CDR1 LGHDT and CDR2 YNNKEL (reference sequence).

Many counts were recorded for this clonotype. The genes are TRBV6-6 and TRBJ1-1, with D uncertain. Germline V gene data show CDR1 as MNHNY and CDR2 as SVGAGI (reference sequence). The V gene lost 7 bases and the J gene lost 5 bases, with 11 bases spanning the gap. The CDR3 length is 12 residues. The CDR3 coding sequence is TGTGCCAGCACTCCGACGGGTACTGAAGCTTTCTTT. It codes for CASTPTGTEAFF.

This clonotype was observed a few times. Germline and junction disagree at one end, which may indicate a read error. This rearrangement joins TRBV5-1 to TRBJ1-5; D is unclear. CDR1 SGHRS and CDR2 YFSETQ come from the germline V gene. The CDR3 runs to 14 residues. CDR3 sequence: CASSLDGSNQPQNF. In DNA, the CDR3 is TGCGCCAGCAGCTTGGACGGTAGCAATCAGCCCCAGAATTTT.

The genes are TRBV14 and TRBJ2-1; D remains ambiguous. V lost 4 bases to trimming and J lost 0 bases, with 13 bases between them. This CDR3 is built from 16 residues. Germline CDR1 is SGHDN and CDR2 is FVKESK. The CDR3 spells CASSRVFSSSYNEQFF. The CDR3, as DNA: TGTGCCAGCAGCCGAGTCTTCTCTAGCTCCTACAATGAGCAGTTCTTC.

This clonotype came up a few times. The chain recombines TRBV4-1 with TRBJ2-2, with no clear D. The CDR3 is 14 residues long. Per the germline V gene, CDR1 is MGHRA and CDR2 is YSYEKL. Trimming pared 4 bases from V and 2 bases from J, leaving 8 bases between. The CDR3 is CASSPRINTGELFF. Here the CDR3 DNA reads TGCGCCAGCAGCCCAAGAATTAACACCGGGGAGCTGTTTTTT.

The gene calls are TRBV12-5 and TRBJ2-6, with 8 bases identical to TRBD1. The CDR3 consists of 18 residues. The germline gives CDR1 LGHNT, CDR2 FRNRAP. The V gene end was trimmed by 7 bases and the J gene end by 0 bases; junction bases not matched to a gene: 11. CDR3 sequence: CASAVGQGLSSGANVLTF. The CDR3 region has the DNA TGTGCTAGTGCCGTCGGACAGGGCCTCAGCTCTGGGGCCAACGTCCTGACTTTC.

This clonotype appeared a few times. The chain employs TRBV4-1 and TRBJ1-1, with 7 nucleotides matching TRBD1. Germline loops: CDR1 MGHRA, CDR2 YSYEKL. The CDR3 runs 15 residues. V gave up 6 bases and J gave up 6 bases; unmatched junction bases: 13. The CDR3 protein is CASSLTPGQTPEAFF. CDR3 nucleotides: TGCGCCAGCAGTCTAACCCCGGGACAGACCCCTGAAGCTTTCTTT.

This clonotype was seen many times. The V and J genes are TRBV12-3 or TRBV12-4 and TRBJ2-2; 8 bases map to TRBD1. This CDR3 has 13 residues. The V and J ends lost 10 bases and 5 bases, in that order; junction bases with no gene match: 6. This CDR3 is CAIRQGWTGELFF. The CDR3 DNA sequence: TGTGCCATCCGACAGGGGTGGACCGGGGAGCTGTTTTTT.

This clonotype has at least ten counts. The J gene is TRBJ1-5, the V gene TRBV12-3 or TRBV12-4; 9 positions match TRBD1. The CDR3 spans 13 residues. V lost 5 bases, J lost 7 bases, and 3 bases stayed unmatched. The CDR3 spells CASSGQGTQPQHF. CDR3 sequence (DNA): TGTGCCAGCAGTGGACAGGGGACCCAGCCCCAGCATTTT.

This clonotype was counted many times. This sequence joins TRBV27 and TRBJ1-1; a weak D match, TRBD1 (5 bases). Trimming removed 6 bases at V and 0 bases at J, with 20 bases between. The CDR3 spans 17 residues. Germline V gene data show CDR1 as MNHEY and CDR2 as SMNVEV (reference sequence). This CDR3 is CASSRDGLPPMNTEAFF. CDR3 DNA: TGTGCCAGCAGCCGGGACGGATTACCCCCCATGAACACTGAAGCTTTCTTT.

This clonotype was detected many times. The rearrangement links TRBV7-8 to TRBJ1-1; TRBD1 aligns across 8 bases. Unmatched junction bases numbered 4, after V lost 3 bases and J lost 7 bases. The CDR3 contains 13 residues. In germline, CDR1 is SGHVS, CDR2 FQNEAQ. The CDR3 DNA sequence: TGTGCCAGCAGCTTGTGGGGGACAGGTGAAGCTTTCTTT. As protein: CASSLWGTGEAFF.

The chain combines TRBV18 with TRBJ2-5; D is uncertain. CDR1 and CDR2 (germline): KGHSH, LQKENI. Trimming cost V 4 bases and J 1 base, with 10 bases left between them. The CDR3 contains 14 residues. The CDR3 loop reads CASSRARTQETQYF. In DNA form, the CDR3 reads TGTGCCAGCTCACGAGCCCGGACCCAAGAGACCCAGTACTTC.

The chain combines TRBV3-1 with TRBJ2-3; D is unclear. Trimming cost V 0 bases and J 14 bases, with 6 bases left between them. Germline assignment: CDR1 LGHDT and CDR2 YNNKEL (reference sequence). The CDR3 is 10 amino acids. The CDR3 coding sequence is TGTGCCAGCAGCCAAGATGAGGTGTATTTT. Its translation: CASSQDEVYF.